These 21 T cell receptor beta chains share one sample of origin, sequenced in a study of OX40 agonist ivuxolimab in advanced cancers. Clones were sequenced by immunoSEQ multiplex PCR, and TCRdb holds only the in-frame ones, with some missing. The repertoire holds 75,000 to 95,000 clones, 92% seen once, with roughly 0.5% in the top ten. The sample in question was CD4+ or CD8+ T cells sorted from blood, obtained in a trial of the OX40 agonist ivuxolimab. All receptors come from an adult with an advanced solid tumor such as melanoma, head and neck, liver or kidney cancer.

This chain joins TRBV2 and TRBJ2-2, with D perhaps TRBD2 (5 bases). The CDR3 runs to 12 residues. Germline V gene sequence: CDR1 SNHLY, CDR2 FYNNEI. Trimming pared 5 bases from V and 6 bases from J, leaving 7 bases between. The CDR3 DNA reads as TGTGCCAGCAGTCTCGGGGCCGGGGAGCTGTTTTTT. This codes for CASSLGAGELFF.

This clone was found once. The V gene is TRBV11-3, the J gene TRBJ2-3, with a possible D match to TRBD1 (5 bases). The germline CDR1 and CDR2 sequences are SGHNT and YENEEA. V dropped 3 bases and J dropped 2 bases, with 15 bases sitting between them. This CDR3 is built from 16 residues. This CDR3 is CASSFRAAGSTDTQYF. As DNA, the CDR3 is TGTGCCAGCAGCTTCAGGGCCGCCGGCTCCACAGATACGCAGTATTTT.

This chain uses TRBV4-2 with TRBJ2-3, with D possibly matching TRBD2 (5 bases). CDR3 length: 15 residues. The V and J ends lost 2 bases and 2 bases respectively, with 11 bases between them. The germline CDR1 and CDR2 sequences are LGHNA and YNFKEQ. CDR3 protein: CASSQRAGNTDTQYF. In DNA, the CDR3 is TGTGCCAGCAGCCAAAGGGCGGGCAACACAGATACGCAGTATTTT.

The genes are TRBV7-9 and TRBJ2-5, with 12 bases that match TRBD2. The germline V gene encodes CDR1 SEHNR and CDR2 FQNEAQ (reference sequence). The CDR3 totals 16 residues. After removal of 6 bases from V and 6 bases from J, the junction contained 11 bases not matched to a gene. The CDR3 bases are TGTGCCAGCAGTCCGAGGACTAGCGGGGACGCCAAGACCCAGTACTTC. This translates into CASSPRTSGDAKTQYF.

J is TRBJ2-3 and V is TRBV5-1; D remains ambiguous. This CDR3 is 12 amino acids long. From germline, CDR1 is SGHRS and CDR2 YFSETQ. Trimming pared 4 bases from V and 2 bases from J, leaving 5 bases between. CDR3: CASSQPTDTQYF. The CDR3 DNA follows: TGCGCCAGCAGCCAACCCACAGATACGCAGTATTTT.

The chain carries TRBV5-1 and TRBJ2-3; 9 bases are shared with TRBD1. V lost 4 bases and J lost 3; bases outside the gene matches: 6. Germline CDR1 is SGHRS and CDR2 is YFSETQ. The CDR3 is made up of 15 amino acids. Written as DNA, the CDR3 is TGCGCCAGCAGCATGGACAGGGGAACTACAGATACGCAGTATTTT. It is translated as CASSMDRGTTDTQYF.

The chain carries TRBV12-5 and TRBJ2-7, with TRBD2 matching 9 bases. CDR1 and CDR2 (germline): LGHNT, FRNRAP. The V gene end was trimmed by 5 bases and the J gene end by 5 bases; junction bases not matched to a gene: 10. The CDR3 covers 15 residues. The CDR3, as DNA: TGTGCTAGTGGTGGGGTAGCGGGAGTAATCCACGAGCAGTACTTC. This translates into CASGGVAGVIHEQYF.

This rearrangement joins TRBV30 to TRBJ2-7, with 8 positions matching TRBD2. Unmatched junction bases numbered 7, after V lost 4 bases and J lost 2 bases. This CDR3 is 14 amino acids long. Germline lookup yields CDR1 GTSNPN and CDR2 SVGIG (reference sequence). The CDR3 is CAWNTGGVAYEQYF. In DNA, the CDR3 is TGTGCCTGGAACACCGGGGGGGTAGCCTACGAGCAGTACTTC.

The chain is built from TRBV4-2 and TRBJ2-7, with 10 bases lining up with TRBD2. Germline V gene lookup returns CDR1 LGHNA and CDR2 YNFKEQ. V was pared by 4 bases and J by 5 bases, with 8 bases of the junction left unmatched. This CDR3 has 15 residues. Written as DNA, the CDR3 is TGTGCCAGCAGCCCGAGACTAGCGGGTACTCACGAGCAGTACTTC. Translation: CASSPRLAGTHEQYF.

The CDR3 region has the DNA TGTGCCAGCTCACCACTCAGAATCGGGCGGGACTCTGGGGCCAACGTCCTGACTTTC. Protein sequence: CASSPLRIGRDSGANVLTF. The genes are TRBV18 and TRBJ2-6; tentatively, D is TRBD2 (6 bases). CDR1 and CDR2 from the germline V gene are KGHSH and LQKENI. This CDR3 spans 19 amino acids. The germline V and J ends were trimmed by 1 base and 0 bases, with 16 bases remaining between them. The full variable domain, completed using reference TRBV18 and TRBJ2-6, is NAGVMQNPRHLVRRRGQEARLRCSPMKGHSHVYWYRQLPEEGLKFMVYLQKENIIDESGMPKERFSAEFPKEGPSILRIQQVVRGDSAAYFCASSPLRIGRDSGANVLTFGAGSRLTVL.

V usage is TRBV7-9 and J usage is TRBJ2-7; 7 bases agree with TRBD2. The J segment lost 5 bases and the V segment lost 1 base, leaving 5 bases of the junction unmatched. CDR3 length equals 14 residues. Germline V gene sequence: CDR1 SEHNR, CDR2 FQNEAQ (reference sequence). The CDR3 sequence is CASSLGWEGNEQYF. In nucleotides, the CDR3 is TGTGCCAGCAGCTTAGGGTGGGAGGGTAACGAGCAGTACTTC.

The V and J genes are TRBV12-5 and TRBJ2-2, with D hard to call. The ends were cut back, 9 bases at V and 4 bases at J, with 12 bases in the middle. This CDR3 region has 13 residues. Germline V gene sequence: CDR1 LGHNT, CDR2 FRNRAP. The CDR3 loop is CASTLLSTGELFF. CDR3 bases: TGTGCTAGCACCTTACTAAGCACCGGGGAGCTGTTTTTT.

The V gene is TRBV7-6, the J gene TRBJ2-2; 10 positions match TRBD2. The CDR3 consists of 15 residues. Per the germline V gene, CDR1 is SGHVS and CDR2 is FNYEAQ. V was clipped by 6 bases and J by 3 bases; unmatched bases: 4. The CDR3 loop is CASSPSGGDTGELFF. The CDR3 DNA is TGTGCCAGCAGTCCAAGCGGGGGGGACACCGGGGAGCTGTTTTTT. Combining the CDR3 with reference TRBV7-6 and TRBJ2-2 gives the whole variable domain GAGVSQSPRYKVTKRGQDVALRCDPISGHVSLYWYRQALGQGPEFLTYFNYEAQQDKSGLPNDRFSAERPEGSISTLTIQRTEQRDSAMYRCASSPSGGDTGELFFGEGSRLTVL.

This chain connects TRBV7-6 to TRBJ1-1; unclear D gene. The germline CDR1 and CDR2 sequences are SGHVS and FNYEAQ. The germline V and J ends were trimmed by 2 bases and 3 bases, with 7 bases remaining between them. CDR3 length equals 13 residues. The CDR3 nucleotides are TGTGCCAGCAGCTTAATCGGGGACACTGAAGCTTTCTTT. Translated: CASSLIGDTEAFF. Drawing the rest from reference TRBV7-6 and TRBJ1-1, the complete variable domain is GAGVSQSPRYKVTKRGQDVALRCDPISGHVSLYWYRQALGQGPEFLTYFNYEAQQDKSGLPNDRFSAERPEGSISTLTIQRTEQRDSAMYRCASSLIGDTEAFFGQGTRLTVV.

The gene calls are TRBV6-4 and TRBJ2-3; 11 nucleotides line up with TRBD2. The CDR3 runs to 14 residues. In germline, CDR1 is MRHNA, CDR2 SNTAGT. J lost 7 bases, V lost 4 bases, and 4 bases had no gene match. The CDR3: CASSATSGGYTQYF. The CDR3 nucleotides read TGTGCCAGCAGTGCCACTAGCGGGGGTTATACGCAGTATTTT.

The rearrangement uses TRBV5-4 and TRBJ2-6; 7 bases line up with TRBD1. Germline V CDR1 and CDR2: SGHNT, YYREEE (reference sequence). This CDR3 is built from 14 residues. V shed 6 bases, J shed 4 bases, and the junction held 4 bases outside the gene matches. The CDR3 coding sequence is TGTGCCAGCACCACGGACAGGGGGGCCAACGTCCTGACTTTC. Translating gives CASTTDRGANVLTF.

The chain uses TRBV10-1 and TRBJ2-3; D might be TRBD1 (6 bases). Germline V gene sequence: CDR1 WNHNN, CDR2 SYGVQD (reference sequence). Deletions cut 0 bases from V and 5 bases from J, with 15 bases between. The CDR3 is 16 residues long. The CDR3 region has the DNA TGCGCCAGCAGTGAGTCGGGGGCAGGGCCGGTAGATACGCAGTATTTT. This encodes CASSESGAGPVDTQYF.

The chain links TRBV7-3 to TRBJ2-5; possible D gene TRBD2, 6 bases. There are 14 residues in the CDR3. Per the germline V gene, CDR1 is SGHTA and CDR2 is FQGTGA. Deletions cut 8 bases from V and 2 bases from J, with 15 bases between. The CDR3 sequence: CASSEAGTQETQYF. The DNA for the CDR3 is TGTGCCAGCTCGGAGGCGGGGACTCAAGAGACCCAGTACTTC.

The chain links TRBV19 to TRBJ2-4, with 8 positions matching TRBD1. V shed 5 bases and J 0 bases; nucleotides not matched to a gene: 9. In germline, CDR1 is LNHDA, CDR2 SQIVND (reference sequence). The CDR3 contains 17 residues. For the CDR3, the DNA is TGTGCCAGTAGTTCCCGAGGACAGGGTTTAGCCAAAAACATTCAGTACTTC. Amino acid sequence: CASSSRGQGLAKNIQYF.

The chain joins TRBV6-5 to TRBJ1-2; TRBD1 is a possible D gene (5 bases). The CDR3 length is 14 residues. The ends were cut back, 6 bases at V and 4 bases at J, with 15 bases in the middle. CDR1 MNHEY and CDR2 SVGAGI come from the germline V gene. CDR3 in amino acids: CASSPGTGSYGYTF. CDR3 bases: TGTGCCAGCAGCCCCGGGACGGGAAGCTATGGCTACACCTTC.

This clone was detected only once. V usage is TRBV11-2 and J usage is TRBJ2-7, with D perhaps TRBD1 (5 bases). Per the germline V gene, CDR1 is SGHAT and CDR2 is FQNNGV. V lost 5 bases, J lost 2 bases, and 13 bases lay in between. The CDR3 extends over 14 amino acids. The CDR3 is CASSPIAGPYEQYF. CDR3 bases: TGTGCCAGCAGCCCCATAGCAGGGCCCTACGAGCAGTACTTC.